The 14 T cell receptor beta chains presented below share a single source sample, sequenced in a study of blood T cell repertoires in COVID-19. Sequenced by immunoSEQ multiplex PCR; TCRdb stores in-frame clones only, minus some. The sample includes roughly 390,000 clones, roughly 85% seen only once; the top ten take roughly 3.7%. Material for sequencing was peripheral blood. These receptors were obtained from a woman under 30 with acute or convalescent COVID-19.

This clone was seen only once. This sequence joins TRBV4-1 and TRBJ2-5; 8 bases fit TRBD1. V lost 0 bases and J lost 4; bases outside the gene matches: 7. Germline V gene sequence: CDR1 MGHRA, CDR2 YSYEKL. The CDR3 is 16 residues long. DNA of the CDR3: TGCGCCAGCAGCCAAGAACACAGGGGGGAGTCAGAGACCCAGTACTTC. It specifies CASSQEHRGESETQYF.

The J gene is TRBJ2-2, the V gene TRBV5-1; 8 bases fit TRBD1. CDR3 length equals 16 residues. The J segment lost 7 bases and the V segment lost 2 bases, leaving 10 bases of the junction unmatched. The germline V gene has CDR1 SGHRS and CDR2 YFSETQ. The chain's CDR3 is CASSFSDRAGIGELFF. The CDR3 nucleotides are TGCGCCAGCAGCTTTTCGGACAGGGCCGGAATCGGGGAGCTGTTTTTT.

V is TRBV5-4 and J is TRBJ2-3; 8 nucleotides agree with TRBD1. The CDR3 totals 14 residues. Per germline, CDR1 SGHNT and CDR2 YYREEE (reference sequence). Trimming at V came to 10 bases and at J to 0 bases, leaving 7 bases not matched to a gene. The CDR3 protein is CAAGDRSSTDTQYF. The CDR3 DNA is TGTGCCGCTGGGGACAGGTCGAGCACAGATACGCAGTATTTT.

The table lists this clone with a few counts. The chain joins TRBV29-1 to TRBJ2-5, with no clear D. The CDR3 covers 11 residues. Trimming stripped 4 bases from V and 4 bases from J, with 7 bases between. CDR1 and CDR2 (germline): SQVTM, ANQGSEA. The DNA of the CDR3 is TGCAGCGTTGGAGGTTCAGAGACCCAGTACTTC. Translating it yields CSVGGSETQYF. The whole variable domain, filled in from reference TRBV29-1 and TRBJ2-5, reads SAVISQKPSRDICQRGTSLTIQCQVDSQVTMMFWYRQQPGQSLTLIATANQGSEATYESGFVIDKFPISRPNLTFSTLTVSNMSPEDSSIYLCSVGGSETQYFGPGTRLLVL.

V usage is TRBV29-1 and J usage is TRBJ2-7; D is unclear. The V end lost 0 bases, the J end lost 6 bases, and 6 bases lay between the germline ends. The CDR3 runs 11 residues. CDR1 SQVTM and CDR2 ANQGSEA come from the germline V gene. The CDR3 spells CSVEDPGEQYF. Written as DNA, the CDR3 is TGCAGCGTTGAAGACCCGGGCGAGCAGTACTTC.

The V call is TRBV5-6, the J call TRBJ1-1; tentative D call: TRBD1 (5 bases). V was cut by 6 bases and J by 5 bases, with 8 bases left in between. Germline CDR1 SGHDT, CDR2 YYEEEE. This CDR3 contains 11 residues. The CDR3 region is CASTGGTEAFF. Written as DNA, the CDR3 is TGTGCCAGCACCGGGGGGACTGAAGCTTTCTTT.

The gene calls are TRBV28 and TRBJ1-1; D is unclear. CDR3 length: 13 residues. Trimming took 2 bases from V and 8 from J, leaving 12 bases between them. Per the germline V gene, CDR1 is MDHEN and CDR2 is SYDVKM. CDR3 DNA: TGTGCCAGCAGTTTACCGTGGGGAGGGGAAGCTTTCTTT. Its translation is CASSLPWGGEAFF.

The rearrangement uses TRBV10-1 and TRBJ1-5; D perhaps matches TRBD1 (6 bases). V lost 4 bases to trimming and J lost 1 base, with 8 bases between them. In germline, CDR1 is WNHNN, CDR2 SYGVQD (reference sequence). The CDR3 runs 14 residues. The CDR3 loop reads CASSAGVSNQPQHF. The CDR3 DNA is TGCGCCAGCAGTGCAGGGGTCAGCAATCAGCCCCAGCATTTT.

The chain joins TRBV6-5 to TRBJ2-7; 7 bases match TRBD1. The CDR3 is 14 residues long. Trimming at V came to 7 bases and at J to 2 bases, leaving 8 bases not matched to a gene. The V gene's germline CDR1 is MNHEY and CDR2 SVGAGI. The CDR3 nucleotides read TGTGCCAGCACAACCGGGACAGAGACCTACGAGCAGTACTTC. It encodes CASTTGTETYEQYF.

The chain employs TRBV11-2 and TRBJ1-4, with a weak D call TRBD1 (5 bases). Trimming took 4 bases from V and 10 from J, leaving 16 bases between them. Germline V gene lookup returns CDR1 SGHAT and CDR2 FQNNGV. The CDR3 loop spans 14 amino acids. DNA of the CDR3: TGTGCCAGCAGCTCACTTGTTCAGGGTTCAAAACTGTTTTTT. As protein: CASSSLVQGSKLFF.

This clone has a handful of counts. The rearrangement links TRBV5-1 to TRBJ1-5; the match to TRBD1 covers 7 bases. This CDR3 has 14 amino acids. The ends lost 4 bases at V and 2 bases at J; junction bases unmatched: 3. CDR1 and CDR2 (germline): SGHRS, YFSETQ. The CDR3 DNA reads TGCGCCAGCAGCATTACAGGGGGCAATCAGCCCCAGCATTTT. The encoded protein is CASSITGGNQPQHF.

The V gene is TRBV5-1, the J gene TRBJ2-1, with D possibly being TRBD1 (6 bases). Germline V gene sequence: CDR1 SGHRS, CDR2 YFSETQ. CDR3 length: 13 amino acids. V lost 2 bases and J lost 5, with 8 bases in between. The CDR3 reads CASSFGQNNEQFF. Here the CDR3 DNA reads TGCGCCAGCAGCTTTGGACAGAACAATGAGCAGTTCTTC.

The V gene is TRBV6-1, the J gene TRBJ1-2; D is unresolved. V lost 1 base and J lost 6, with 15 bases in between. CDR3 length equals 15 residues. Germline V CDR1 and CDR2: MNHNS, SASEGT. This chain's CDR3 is CASSEEAQAFHGYTF. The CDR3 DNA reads TGTGCCAGCAGTGAAGAAGCCCAGGCATTTCATGGCTACACCTTC.

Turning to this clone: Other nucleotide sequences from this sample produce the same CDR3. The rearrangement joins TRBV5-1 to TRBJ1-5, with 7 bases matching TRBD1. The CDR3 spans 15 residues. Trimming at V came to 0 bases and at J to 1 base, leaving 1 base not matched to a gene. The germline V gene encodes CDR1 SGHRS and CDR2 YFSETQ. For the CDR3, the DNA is TGCGCCAGCAGCTTGGAGGGGGCAAGCAATCAGCCCCAGCATTTT. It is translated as CASSLEGASNQPQHF.